This T cell receptor (beta chain) was retrieved from a study of blood T cell repertoires in COVID-19 (dated by TCRdb to 2019 to 2021). Concerning the study at large: Samples covering the acute and convalescent phases of COVID-19 were provided by collaborators in the United States, Italy and Spain. The repertoires were made available in a free public database intended to serve as a resource for research on the immune response to SARS-CoV-2. The sample metadata nearly always contained a de-identified subject ID, COVID-19 status, age in years and sex. The material from the prospective study consisted of cDNA or gDNA derived from T cells, B-cell-depleted T cells, or PBMCs. Samples came from the ongoing ImmuneRACE study (first 160 participants) plus 1,254 subjects from 6 global collaborators. Where available, HLA class I and class II types were obtained from metadata supplied by the sample provider rather than from assay-based typing. Subjects who had been exposed to COVID-19, were actively infected with it, or had recovered from it provided the deeply sampled blood TCRbeta repertoires that made up the dataset.

What the authors observed across the whole study: The quantity of clinical and demographic metadata differed by source and by participant and was supplied without curation.

TCRbeta CDR3 regions were amplified from genomic DNA using the immunoSEQ Assay, a bias-controlled multiplex PCR. Under the source paper's analysis protocol: Within the assay, amplification of reference gene primers was used to estimate how many nucleated cells each sample contained. Sequence reads were collapsed and filtered to measure the absolute abundance of every unique TCRbeta CDR3 rearrangement. For each sample, productive Simpson clonality was calculated as the square root of Simpson's diversity index across productive rearrangements. The table comes from immuneACCESS by way of TCRdb, which keeps in-frame sequences with V and J called. Part of the clones is missing from these tables; in studies checked, under half for an unresolved V gene and the rest for unknown reasons. V, J and clone size are taken as reported in that table, and D and trimming were inferred from the DNA itself. The sample table contains 45,000 to 55,000 clones; only one count was recorded for around 83% of them. Around 1.5% of the sample is held by the ten biggest clonotypes.

Comments on this clone: It lacks a known antigen. No much larger clone is present one base from it, and per-base qualities are unavailable.

Each collaborating institution followed its own protocols to collect whole blood in K2EDTA tubes. For TCRbeta analysis, collaborator samples were shipped as frozen whole blood, as isolated PBMCs, or as DNA extracted from either sample type. Sequenced material: peripheral blood. The receptor was derived from a man between 50 and 59 years old with acute or convalescent COVID-19.

The CDR3 reads CASSRSYGYTF. The DNA reads as follows: TGTGCCAGCTCTCGCAGCTATGGCTACACCTTC. The V and J segments used are TRBV6-5 and TRBJ1-2; the D gene remains uncertain. The trim is 8 bases for V and 4 bases for J, with a gap of 8 bases between the germline ends. Measured from the cysteine to the phenylalanine, the CDR3 is 11 residues long. Solely the CDR3 DNA is kept, with 33 bases framed from the first base. Looking up the germline V gene yields CDR1 MNHEY and CDR2 SVGAGI.